One and the same sample provided the 27 T cell receptor beta chains below, sequenced in a study of T cells after yellow fever vaccination. MiXCR, run by TCRdb on the 5' RACE reads, gives a single entry per CDR3 protein. The sample carries 610,000 or so distinct CDR3 sequences, 9% to 15% recorded once. Specimen: PBMCs, collected on the day of the yellow fever booster vaccination. These receptors all stem from a man aged 30-40 years who received the YFV17D yellow fever vaccine.

There are many counts of this clonotype. The chain uses TRBV5-1 and TRBJ2-7; D gene uncertain. V was clipped by 4 bases and J by 2 bases, with 13 bases between them. The germline CDR1 and CDR2 sequences are SGHRS and YFSETQ. The CDR3 spans 14 residues. The CDR3 protein is CASSPDGNAYEQYF. The CDR3 coding sequence is TGCGCCAGCAGCCCGGATGGAAACGCCTACGAGCAGTACTTC.

This clonotype was counted only a few times. J is TRBJ2-3 and V is TRBV12-3 or TRBV12-4; perhaps TRBD2 as D (5 bases). The CDR3 runs 14 residues. Trimming left V 7 bases short and J 4 bases short, with 15 bases between. CDR3 bases: TGTGCCAGCATGCCGGAGGTCTCAGCAGATACGCAGTATTTT. Translated, it gives CASMPEVSADTQYF.

The gene calls are TRBV30 and TRBJ2-3, with TRBD2 as a possible D gene (6 bases). The CDR3 covers 12 residues. V lost 4 bases and J lost 9, with 14 bases in between. Germline V gene sequence: CDR1 GTSNPN, CDR2 SVGIG (reference sequence). The CDR3 reads CAWTAGAGTQYF. CDR3 bases: TGTGCCTGGACGGCCGGTGCGGGGACGCAGTATTTT.

The chain recombines TRBV28 with TRBJ1-1; D remains ambiguous. Per the germline V gene, CDR1 is MDHEN and CDR2 is SYDVKM. CDR3 size: 13 residues. Trimming removed 7 bases from V and 5 bases from J, with 14 bases in between. CDR3 bases: TGTGCCAGCAAGTGGCTAGAGAGAACTGAAGCTTTCTTT. Residues: CASKWLERTEAFF.

V and J are TRBV5-1 and TRBJ2-5; TRBD1 matches 7 bases. Germline CDR1 SGHRS, CDR2 YFSETQ. V was clipped by 4 bases and J by 1 base; unmatched bases: 7. CDR3 size: 15 residues. This CDR3 is CASSLETGFQETQYF. Written as DNA, the CDR3 is TGCGCCAGCAGCCTAGAGACAGGGTTCCAAGAGACCCAGTACTTC.

This clonotype was observed a handful of times. V usage is TRBV29-1 and J usage is TRBJ2-3, with TRBD2 matching over 12 bases. CDR3 length: 21 residues. Germline V gene data show CDR1 as SQVTM and CDR2 as ANQGSEA. Trimming removed 4 bases from V and 2 bases from J; junction bases left unmatched: 22. The DNA of the CDR3 is TGCAGCGTTGGGCACCAGGGGGCGGCTAGCGGGAGGGCCGGTATCACAGATACGCAGTATTTT. Translating gives CSVGHQGAASGRAGITDTQYF.

In its sample, this clonotype was seen many times. The V and J genes are TRBV12-3 or TRBV12-4 and TRBJ1-3; D unclear. The CDR3 covers 13 residues. V shed 6 bases and J shed 4 bases, with 10 bases lying between them. CDR3 nucleotides: TGTGCCAGCAGCCCTCCGGGGGGAAACACCATATATTTT. It is translated as CASSPPGGNTIYF.

This clonotype was counted ten times or more. The CDR3 here is CASSLIGSDTQYF. The CDR3 DNA is TGCGCCAGCAGCTTAATCGGGAGCGATACGCAGTATTTT. This rearrangement joins TRBV5-1 to TRBJ2-3, with TRBD2 as a possible D gene (6 bases). CDR1 and CDR2 from the germline V gene are SGHRS and YFSETQ. V was cut by 2 bases and J by 6 bases, with 10 bases left in between. This CDR3 region has 13 residues.

The genes are TRBV7-8 and TRBJ2-5; D is ambiguous. The CDR3 is 14 residues long. CDR1 and CDR2 (germline): SGHVS, FQNEAQ. With 3 bases removed from V and 2 bases from J, the gap between germline ends came to 10 bases. The CDR3 region is CASSFSTLQETQYF. In nucleotides, the CDR3 is TGTGCCAGCAGCTTTAGTACCCTGCAAGAGACCCAGTACTTC.

This clonotype occurred a few times. The CDR3, as DNA: TGTGCCACCAGCAGAGACGGGAGTTGGACAGATACGCAGTATTTT. It codes for CATSRDGSWTDTQYF. J is TRBJ2-3 and V is TRBV15; D is possibly TRBD2 (6 bases). This CDR3 contains 15 residues. In germline, CDR1 is LNHNV, CDR2 YYDKDF (reference sequence). The V and J ends lost 0 bases and 3 bases respectively, with 10 bases between them. The variable domain in full, completed from reference TRBV15 and TRBJ2-3, reads DAMVIQNPRYQVTQFGKPVTLSCSQTLNHNVMYWYQQKSSQAPKLLFHYYDKDFNNEADTPDNFQSRRPNTSFCFLDIRSPGLGDTAMYLCATSRDGSWTDTQYFGPGTRLTVL.

CDR3 in DNA: TGTGCCAGCACCACAGGAGGGTACGGGGAGCTGTTTTTT. Translation gives CASTTGGYGELFF. The V and J genes are TRBV12-3 or TRBV12-4 and TRBJ2-2; the D gene is possibly TRBD2 (6 bases). The length of the CDR3 is 13 residues. Trimming pared 7 bases from V and 7 bases from J, leaving 13 bases between.

The genes are TRBV4-3 and TRBJ2-7; TRBD1 matches 8 bases. Trimming at V came to 0 bases and at J to 2 bases, leaving 12 bases not matched to a gene. This CDR3 contains 18 residues. The germline V gene encodes CDR1 LGHNA and CDR2 YSLEER. CDR3 loop: CASSQDWQGAPFTYEQYF. DNA for the CDR3: TGCGCCAGCAGCCAAGATTGGCAGGGGGCACCCTTTACCTACGAGCAGTACTTC.

This chain links TRBV9 with TRBJ2-1; 8 nucleotides line up with TRBD2. The ends lost 3 bases at V and 6 bases at J; junction bases unmatched: 5. The CDR3 length is 14 residues. The germline V gene has CDR1 SGDLS and CDR2 YYNGEE. The chain's CDR3 is CASSGGGLVNEQFF. CDR3 DNA: TGTGCCAGCAGCGGTGGGGGACTAGTCAATGAGCAGTTCTTC.

This clonotype was counted between two and nine times. The chain carries TRBV14 and TRBJ2-7; the D is unclear. The CDR3 spans 17 residues. The germline CDR1 and CDR2 sequences are SGHDN and FVKESK. Trimming took off 1 base at V and 3 bases at J, with 19 bases between the two ends. CDR3 protein: CASSQVANPRVLYEQYF. The CDR3 bases are TGTGCCAGCAGCCAAGTCGCCAATCCCCGTGTCCTCTACGAGCAGTACTTC. The full variable domain, with the rest looked up from reference TRBV14 and TRBJ2-7, is EAGVTQFPSHSVIEKGQTVTLRCDPISGHDNLYWYRRVMGKEIKFLLHFVKESKQDESGMPNNRFLAERTGGTYSTLKVQPAELEDSGVYFCASSQVANPRVLYEQYFGPGTRLTVT.

This rearrangement joins TRBV20-1 to TRBJ2-3; perhaps TRBD1 as D (6 bases). CDR1 is DFQATT, CDR2 SNEGSKA, per germline (reference sequence). V gave up 3 bases and J gave up 0 bases, with 10 bases separating them. This CDR3 contains 14 residues. This CDR3 is CSARRDTSTDTQYF. CDR3 nucleotides: TGCAGTGCTAGGAGGGACACTAGCACAGATACGCAGTATTTT.

The genes are TRBV20-1 and TRBJ2-1; possibly TRBD2 for D (6 bases). Trimming pared 5 bases from V and 2 bases from J, leaving 19 bases between. The CDR3 has 16 residues. Germline V gives CDR1 DFQATT, CDR2 SNEGSKA (reference sequence). The CDR3 here is CSAEEGSAAAYNEQFF. CDR3 DNA sequence: TGCAGTGCTGAGGAGGGTTCGGCAGCAGCCTACAATGAGCAGTTCTTC.

This chain links TRBV4-3 with TRBJ2-6; the D is unclear. The CDR3 is 18 residues long. Germline V gene lookup returns CDR1 LGHNA and CDR2 YSLEER. V was trimmed by 0 bases and J by 0 bases, leaving 12 bases between them. The CDR3 region is CASSQDSHSFSGANVLTF. Here the CDR3 DNA reads TGCGCCAGCAGCCAAGATTCTCACAGTTTCTCTGGGGCCAACGTCCTGACTTTC.

This chain uses TRBV5-6 with TRBJ2-2, with a tentative D call TRBD2 (6 bases). Trimming cost V 1 base and J 6 bases, with 10 bases left between them. Germline V gene data show CDR1 as SGHDT and CDR2 as YYEEEE. There are 14 residues in the CDR3. CDR3 protein: CASSLFWEAGELFF. In DNA, the CDR3 is TGTGCCAGCAGCTTGTTTTGGGAGGCCGGGGAGCTGTTTTTT.

V usage is TRBV28 and J usage is TRBJ1-2; 7 bases align to TRBD1. From germline, CDR1 is MDHEN and CDR2 SYDVKM. Trimming at V came to 5 bases and at J to 8 bases, leaving 20 bases not matched to a gene. The CDR3 is 17 residues long. CDR3 region: CASSPPGTALGLRGYTF. In DNA form, the CDR3 reads TGTGCCAGCAGTCCCCCGGGGACAGCTCTGGGTTTGCGGGGCTACACCTTC.

This clonotype was found many times. The rearrangement joins TRBV6-5 to TRBJ2-3, with 11 positions matching TRBD2. V was clipped by 2 bases and J by 4 bases; unmatched bases: 2. CDR1 is MNHEY and CDR2 is SVGAGI in the germline V gene. CDR3 length: 15 residues. The DNA for the CDR3 is TGTGCCAGCAGTTACACTAGCGGGAGCTCAGATACGCAGTATTTT. It translates to CASSYTSGSSDTQYF.

This clonotype occurred a few times. The chain uses TRBV3-1 and TRBJ2-1, with TRBD2 matching over 11 bases. CDR3 length equals 15 residues. V shed 3 bases, J shed 10 bases, and the junction held 8 bases outside the gene matches. Germline CDR1 is LGHDT and CDR2 is YNNKEL (reference sequence). CDR3 in amino acids: CASSQLAGGPGEQFF. The CDR3, as DNA: TGTGCCAGCAGCCAGTTAGCGGGAGGGCCCGGAGAGCAGTTCTTC.

At least ten counts were recorded for this clonotype. The V gene is TRBV5-1, the J gene TRBJ2-1; D is ambiguous. This CDR3 has 14 amino acids. CDR1 is SGHRS and CDR2 is YFSETQ in the germline V gene. Trimming left V 1 base short and J 6 bases short, with 11 bases between. The CDR3 region has the DNA TGCGCCAGCAGCTTGTCAGGCCCCATCAATGAGCAGTTCTTC. Translated, it gives CASSLSGPINEQFF.

Many counts were recorded for this clonotype. The rearrangement joins TRBV29-1 to TRBJ2-5; D is undetermined. V lost 4 bases and J 2 bases, leaving 11 bases between the germline ends. The CDR3 loop spans 13 amino acids. Germline CDR1 is SQVTM and CDR2 is ANQGSEA. In DNA form, the CDR3 reads TGCAGCGTTGTCCTTCGTCGACAAGAGACCCAGTACTTC. It codes for CSVVLRRQETQYF.

The chain links TRBV20-1 to TRBJ2-3; TRBD2 aligns across 7 bases. J was trimmed by 5 bases and V by 5 bases; bases with no gene match: 7. Germline CDR1 and CDR2: DFQATT and SNEGSKA (reference sequence). The length of the CDR3 is 13 residues. The CDR3 DNA is TGCAGTGCTGATAGCGGGCATAAAGATACGCAGTATTTT. Translated, it gives CSADSGHKDTQYF.

This clonotype was detected only a few times. CDR3 bases: TGTGCCAGCCGGGGACTAGAAATTCAGCAGTACTTC. Translated: CASRGLEIQQYF. V gene TRBV18 combines with J gene TRBJ2-7, with 8 bases identical to TRBD2. The junction had 8 bases not matched to a gene; V was cut back by 8 bases and J by 8 bases. Germline V gives CDR1 KGHSH, CDR2 LQKENI. The CDR3 consists of 12 residues. The whole variable domain, filled in from reference TRBV18 and TRBJ2-7, reads NAGVMQNPRHLVRRRGQEARLRCSPMKGHSHVYWYRQLPEEGLKFMVYLQKENIIDESGMPKERFSAEFPKEGPSILRIQQVVRGDSAAYFCASRGLEIQQYFGPGTRLTVT.

The sample holds many counts of this clonotype. The chain employs TRBV4-1 and TRBJ1-2; D is possibly TRBD1 (5 bases). From germline, CDR1 is MGHRA and CDR2 YSYEKL. This CDR3 is 15 amino acids long. Trimming stripped 5 bases from V and 1 base from J, with 14 bases between. CDR3 loop: CASSLSPGRNYGYTF. CDR3 nucleotide sequence: TGCGCCAGCAGCTTGTCCCCGGGACGTAACTATGGCTACACCTTC.

The V and J genes are TRBV5-4 and TRBJ2-1; 9 bases are shared with TRBD2. The CDR3 runs 16 residues. Germline assignment: CDR1 SGHNT and CDR2 YYREEE (reference sequence). With V trimmed by 4 bases and J by 4 bases, 9 bases remained unmatched. The CDR3 DNA reads TGTGCCAGCAGCGGATTAGCGGGGGAACCGTACAATGAGCAGTTCTTC. Its protein is CASSGLAGEPYNEQFF.